This section outlines one TCR beta chain sequence together with its context. In this sample, this clonotype turned up many times. Its cognate antigen has yet to be identified. Base qualities are missing; no much larger clone stands one base away. This sample is part of a study of CD4 and CD8 cells across lung adenocarcinoma regions (dated by TCRdb to the late 2010s). Context from the whole study: The study examined intratumor heterogeneity of the T cell receptor repertoire by comparing tumor centers with tumor margins.

Libraries were built with PCR. TCRdb records HiSeq X Ten as the sequencer. TCRdb handled the public reads itself, with Q25 trimming in fastp and clone calling in MiXCR, and kept productive beta chains. Every distinct CDR3 protein forms one entry, paired with its most common genes and DNA. This sample is represented by about 12,000 distinct CDR3 sequences; 45% to 50% of them were singletons. Just under 30% of the sample is in the top ten clones. Clipping removes 5 bases from V and 0 bases from J, with 4 as the unmatched junction base count. From cysteine to phenylalanine, the CDR3 is 14 amino acids long. Left in the record is the CDR3 DNA by itself, 42 bases read in frame from the first base. The germline V gene provides CDR1 MNHNS and CDR2 SASEGT. The donors were patients who had localized lung adenocarcinoma, which is a subtype of non-small cell lung cancer. These samples came from the margins of localized lung adenocarcinomas. CD8+ T cells from tumor tissue were profiled separately from CD4+ T cells for TCR repertoire analysis.

The receptor's source is a male donor with lung adenocarcinoma. The CD4 and CD8 labels of this study may be unreliable. The sequencing sample was made of CD8+ T cells from the margin of a lung tumor. Read against the paper, the sample's cell subset or site label means: tumor margin region. Recombination connected TRBV6-1 to TRBJ2-7, with 7 middle bases fitting TRBD1. The DNA sequence is given as TGTGCCAGCAGTCGGGACAGAAACTCCTACGAGCAGTACTTC. It is translated as CASSRDRNSYEQYF.